Listed below are T cell receptor beta chains from one sample, sequenced in a study of shared clonotypes between healthy human individuals. TCRdb's table, derived via immunoSEQ multiplex PCR, lists solely in-frame clones and lacks some. The data show under 550,000 clones, with about 96% seen just once and 0.06% held by the top ten. The specimen sequenced was naive CD4+ T cells sorted from blood. The receptors shown here come from a woman aged 25 to 45 in good health. Both conserved end residues are part of each CDR3. The D gene is left open where the match is weak.

V: TRBV28
J: TRBJ1-5
D: TRBD1
CDR3: CASSPGTGSIQPQHF
DNA: TGTGCCAGCAGTCCCGGGACAGGGAGTATCCAGCCCCAGCATTTT

V: TRBV30
J: TRBJ2-7
D: -
CDR3: CAWSGGLQSSYEQYF
DNA: TGTGCCTGGAGTGGGGGACTTCAGAGCTCCTACGAGCAGTACTTC

V: TRBV5-1
J: TRBJ1-1
D: TRBD1
CDR3: CASSLVAGGRITEAFF
DNA: TGCGCCAGCAGCTTGGTGGCAGGGGGACGAATCACTGAAGCTTTCTTT

V: TRBV7-9
J: TRBJ2-7
D: -
CDR3: CASSLSYEQYF
DNA: TGTGCCAGCAGCTTATCCTACGAGCAGTACTTC

V: TRBV28
J: TRBJ1-3
D: -
CDR3: CASSPSTRNTIYF
DNA: TGTGCCAGCAGTCCATCGACACGAAACACCATATATTTT

V: TRBV9
J: TRBJ1-2
D: -
CDR3: CASSVVSYGYTF
DNA: TGTGCCAGCAGCGTAGTGTCCTATGGCTACACCTTC

V: TRBV27
J: TRBJ2-1
D: TRBD2
CDR3: CASSSPSGRAGSEQFF
DNA: TGTGCCAGCAGTAGCCCTAGCGGGAGGGCCGGGAGTGAGCAGTTCTTC

V: TRBV6-5
J: TRBJ1-2
D: TRBD1
CDR3: CASMSKRTGTVGYTF
DNA: TGTGCCAGCATGTCTAAAAGGACAGGGACCGTGGGCTACACCTTC

V: TRBV11-1
J: TRBJ2-7
D: TRBD2
CDR3: CASSPPGLDSEQYF
DNA: TGTGCCAGCAGCCCCCCCGGACTAGATAGCGAGCAGTACTTC

V: TRBV18
J: TRBJ2-3
D: -
CDR3: CASSPERIDTQYF
DNA: TGTGCCAGCTCACCGGAGCGTATAGATACGCAGTATTTT

V: TRBV6-5
J: TRBJ2-7
D: -
CDR3: CASSFGRGRSYEQYF
DNA: TGTGCCAGCAGCTTCGGGCGGGGTCGGAGCTACGAGCAGTACTTC

V: TRBV6-1
J: TRBJ2-4
D: -
CDR3: CASSGARARARDIQYF
DNA: TGTGCCAGCAGTGGGGCCCGGGCCAGGGCGAGAGACATTCAGTACTTC